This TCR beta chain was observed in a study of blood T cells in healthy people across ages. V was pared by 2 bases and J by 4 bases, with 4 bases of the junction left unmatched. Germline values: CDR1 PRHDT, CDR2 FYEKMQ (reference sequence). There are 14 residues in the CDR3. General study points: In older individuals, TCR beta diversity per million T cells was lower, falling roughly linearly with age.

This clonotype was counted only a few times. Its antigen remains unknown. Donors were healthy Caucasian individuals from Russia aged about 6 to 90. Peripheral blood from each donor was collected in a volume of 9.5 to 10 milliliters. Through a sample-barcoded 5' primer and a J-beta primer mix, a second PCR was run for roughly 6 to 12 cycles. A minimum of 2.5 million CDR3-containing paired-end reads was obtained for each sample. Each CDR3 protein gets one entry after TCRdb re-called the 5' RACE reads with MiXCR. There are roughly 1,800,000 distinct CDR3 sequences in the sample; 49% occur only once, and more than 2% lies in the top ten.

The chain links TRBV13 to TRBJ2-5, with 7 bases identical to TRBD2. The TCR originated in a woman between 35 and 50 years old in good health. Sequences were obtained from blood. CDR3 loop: CASSLMVAGETQYF. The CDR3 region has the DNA TGTGCCAGCAGCTTAATGGTAGCGGGAGAGACCCAGTACTTC.